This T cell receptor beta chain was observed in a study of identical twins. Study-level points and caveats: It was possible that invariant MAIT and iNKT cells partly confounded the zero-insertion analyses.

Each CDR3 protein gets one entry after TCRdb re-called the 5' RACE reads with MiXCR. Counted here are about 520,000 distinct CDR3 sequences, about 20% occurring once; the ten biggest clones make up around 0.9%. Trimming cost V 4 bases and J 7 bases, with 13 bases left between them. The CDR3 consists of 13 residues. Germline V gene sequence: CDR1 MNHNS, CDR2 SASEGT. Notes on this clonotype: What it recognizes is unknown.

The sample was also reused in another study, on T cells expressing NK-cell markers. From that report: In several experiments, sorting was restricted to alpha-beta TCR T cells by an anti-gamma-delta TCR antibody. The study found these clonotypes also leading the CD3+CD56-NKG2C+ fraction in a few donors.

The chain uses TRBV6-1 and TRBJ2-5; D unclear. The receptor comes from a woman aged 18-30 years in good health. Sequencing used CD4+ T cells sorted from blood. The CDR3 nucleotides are TGTGCCAGCAGTGTTAGGTTGGGTGGGACCCAGTACTTC. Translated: CASSVRLGGTQYF.